This T cell receptor (beta chain) comes out of a study of cytomegalovirus exposure and HLA in healthy donors. The V segment lost 4 bases and the J segment 4 bases; nucleotides outside the gene matches: 4. The V gene's germline CDR1 is SQVTM and CDR2 ANQGSEA. This CDR3 has 12 residues. Researchers ran the PCR with 60 Vbeta and 13 Jbeta primers. Libraries were prepared by immunoSEQ multiplex PCR; TCRdb keeps only in-frame clonotypes and omits some of them. The data show 130,000 or so clones, about 83% seen once. Specimen: PBMCs. The TCR comes from a man aged 25 to 40 in good health and CMV-seronegative. The gene calls are TRBV29-1 and TRBJ2-7, with 7 nucleotides matching TRBD1. The CDR3: CSVGTGSYEQYF. As DNA, the CDR3 is TGCAGCGTTGGGACAGGTTCGTACGAGCAGTACTTC.